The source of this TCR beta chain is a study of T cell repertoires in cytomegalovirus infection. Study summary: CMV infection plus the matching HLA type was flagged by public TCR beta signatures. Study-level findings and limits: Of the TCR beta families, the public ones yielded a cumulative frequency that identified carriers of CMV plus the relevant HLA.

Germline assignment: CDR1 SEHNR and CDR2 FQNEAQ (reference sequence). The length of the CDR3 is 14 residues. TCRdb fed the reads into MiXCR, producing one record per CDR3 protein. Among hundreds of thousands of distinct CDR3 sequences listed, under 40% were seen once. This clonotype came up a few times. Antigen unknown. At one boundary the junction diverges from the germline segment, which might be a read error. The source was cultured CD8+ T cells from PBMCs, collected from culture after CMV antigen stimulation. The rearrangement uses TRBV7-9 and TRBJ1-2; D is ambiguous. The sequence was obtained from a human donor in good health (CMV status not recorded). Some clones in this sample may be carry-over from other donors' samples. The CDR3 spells CASSLPYAWAAPHF. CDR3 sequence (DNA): TGTGCCAGCAGCTTACCCTACGCGTGGGCCGCCCCACACTTC. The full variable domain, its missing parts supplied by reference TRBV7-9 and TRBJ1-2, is DTGVSQNPRHKITKRGQNVTFRCDPISEHNRLYWYRQTLGQGPEFLTYFQNEAQLEKSRLLSDRFSAERPKGSFSTLEIQRTEQGDSAMYLCASSLPYAWAAPHFGSGTRLTVV.